A single TCR beta chain is shown here with its context. This entry comes from a study of blood T cell repertoires in COVID-19. Study background: T cells, B-cell-depleted T cells, or PBMCs supplied cDNA or gDNA.

Assay: immunoSEQ multiplex PCR; the TCRdb copy retains only in-frame clones and omits some. The table has 150,000 to 200,000 clones, around 78% seen once; the top ten hold roughly 4.5%. Those enrolled, adults aged 18 to 89 years, came from about two dozen US areas. This TCR came from a woman in her fifties or sixties who had recovered from COVID-19. Specimen: PBMCs or T cells enriched from blood (not recorded which).

CDR3 in amino acids: CASPACTWSDTEAFF. Here the CDR3 DNA reads TGTGCCAGCCCCGCTTGTACCTGGTCGGACACTGAAGCTTTCTTT. This chain links TRBV5-6 with TRBJ1-1; no clear D gene. Trimming removed 7 bases from V and 3 bases from J, with 19 bases in between. Per germline, CDR1 SGHDT and CDR2 YYEEEE. This CDR3 has 15 amino acids.